This record covers a single T cell receptor beta chain. Its antigen remains unidentified. The CDR3 covers 14 residues. CDR1 is SGHDT, CDR2 YYEEEE, per germline. V was cut by 4 bases and J by 4 bases, with 14 bases left in between. Authors of the study amplified TCR beta CDR3 regions from RNA transcripts. During a first-round RT-PCR of the TCR CDR3, the HTBI primer set was used. Each CDR3 protein gets one entry after TCRdb re-called the multiplex PCR reads with MiXCR. The sample comprises approximately 400,000 distinct CDR3 sequences, more than 20% of which are singletons, and roughly 70% rests with the top ten. This specimen comes from a study of T cells in Graves' hyperthyroidism and ophthalmopathy. Across the study: Peripheral blood collection took place at initial diagnosis, before any treatment. General study points: Onset of ophthalmopathy came a median 6.5 months after the model predicted it.

Diagnostic decisions used clinical symptoms, serum thyroxine and TRAb, thyroid ultrasound and orbital computed tomography. The chain carries TRBV5-6 and TRBJ1-2; D is uncertain. The receptor was isolated from a man aged 50-60 years with Graves' hyperthyroidism. The sample was blood. CDR3 coding DNA: TGTGCCAGCAGCGAGTCCGTGGGGTTCTATGGCTACACCTTC. This sequence encodes CASSESVGFYGYTF.